A single sample is the source of the 28 T cell receptor beta chains below, sequenced in a study of cytomegalovirus exposure and HLA in healthy donors. Both 60 Vbeta primers and 13 Jbeta primers went into the PCR. The repertoire was sequenced with immunoSEQ multiplex PCR; TCRdb's copy has only in-frame clones and lacks some. The sample consists of 160,000 or so clones, just over 70% of them appearing once. The specimen sequenced was PBMCs. Receptors were obtained from a human donor in good health.

This clone was detected only a few times. The chain links TRBV27 to TRBJ2-7; D not resolved. CDR3 length: 12 residues. The V end lost 4 bases, the J end lost 2 bases, and 6 bases lay between the germline ends. CDR1 is MNHEY and CDR2 is SMNVEV in the germline V gene (reference sequence). In DNA, the CDR3 is TGTGCCAGCAGTTCCCGGGCCTACGAGCAGTACTTC. Protein product: CASSSRAYEQYF.

The chain couples TRBV19 to TRBJ1-1, with D possibly matching TRBD1 (5 bases). Trimming removed 5 bases from V and 4 bases from J, with 14 bases in between. This CDR3 region has 14 residues. The germline V gene has CDR1 LNHDA and CDR2 SQIVND (reference sequence). The DNA of the CDR3 is TGTGCCAGTAGTCCCGGGGAGGGGTCCACTGAAGCTTTCTTT. It codes for CASSPGEGSTEAFF.

The chain uses TRBV5-4 and TRBJ1-1; the match to TRBD1 covers 9 bases. V lost 4 bases to trimming and J lost 6 bases; unmatched junction nucleotides: 7. This CDR3 is built from 14 residues. Per the germline V gene, CDR1 is SGHNT and CDR2 is YYREEE (reference sequence). The DNA of the CDR3 is TGTGCCAGCAGCCGACCGGGACAGGGTGCTGAAGCTTTCTTT. Translation: CASSRPGQGAEAFF.

The V and J genes are TRBV6-5 and TRBJ1-2; D possibly corresponds to TRBD1 (6 bases). Germline values: CDR1 MNHEY, CDR2 SVGAGI. The CDR3 is made up of 15 amino acids. Trimming shortened V by 6 bases and J by 0 bases, and 14 bases separated the two germline ends. The CDR3, as DNA: TGTGCCAGCAGCTATACAGGGTCGGCTAACTATGGCTACACCTTC. Its translation: CASSYTGSANYGYTF.

This clone showed up just a few times. This chain links TRBV18 with TRBJ1-6; a possible D gene is TRBD1 (5 bases). The V end lost 3 bases, the J end lost 9 bases, and 24 bases lay between the germline ends. The CDR3 covers 18 residues. Germline CDR1 is KGHSH and CDR2 is LQKENI. The CDR3 sequence: CASSPTSVGGAGSSPLHF. CDR3 in DNA: TGTGCCAGCTCACCCACCTCTGTGGGAGGGGCGGGGAGTTCACCCCTCCACTTT.

This clone was counted a single time. Other DNA sequences in the same sample also yield this CDR3. This chain joins TRBV9 and TRBJ2-2, with 9 bases aligning to TRBD2. The V segment lost 0 bases and the J segment 0 bases; nucleotides outside the gene matches: 0. Looked up from germline, CDR1 is SGDLS and CDR2 is YYNGEE. The length of the CDR3 is 16 residues. CDR3 loop: CASSVERGANTGELFF. The CDR3 DNA reads as TGTGCCAGCAGCGTAGAGCGGGGGGCGAACACCGGGGAGCTGTTTTTT. Variable domain in full (rest from reference TRBV9 and TRBJ2-2): DSGVTQTPKHLITATGQRVTLRCSPRSGDLSVYWYQQSLDQGLQFLIQYYNGEERAKGNILERFSAQQFPDLHSELNLSSLELGDSALYFCASSVERGANTGELFFGEGSRLTVL.

J is TRBJ2-1 and V is TRBV6-6; 12 positions agree with TRBD2. The CDR3 has 16 residues. The germline CDR1 and CDR2 sequences are MNHNY and SVGAGI (reference sequence). Germline trimming cut 5 bases from V and 1 base from J; bases unmatched to any gene: 3. The CDR3 coding sequence is TGTGCCAGCAGTCGGACTAGCGGGGAGTCCTACAATGAGCAGTTCTTC. Translation gives CASSRTSGESYNEQFF.

The chain links TRBV7-8 to TRBJ2-7; TRBD1 matches at 9 bases. After removal of 5 bases from V and 1 base from J, the junction contained 9 bases not matched to a gene. The CDR3 covers 16 residues. In germline, CDR1 is SGHVS, CDR2 FQNEAQ. The chain's CDR3 is CASSPDRGLISYEQYF. The CDR3, as DNA: TGTGCCAGCAGCCCGGACAGGGGTTTGATTTCCTACGAGCAGTACTTC.

Regarding this clone: This may be a read error: a much more frequent sequence differs by one nucleotide. V gene TRBV6-1 combines with J gene TRBJ2-3; TRBD1 aligns across 9 bases. The CDR3 runs to 15 residues. Germline V gene sequence: CDR1 MNHNS, CDR2 SASEGT. After removal of 1 base from V and 1 base from J, the junction contained 0 bases not matched to a gene. CDR3 sequence reads: CASSEGTGGTDTQYF. CDR3 nucleotide sequence: TGTGCCAGCAGTGAAGGGACAGGGGGCACAGATACGCAGTATTTT.

This rearrangement joins TRBV5-1 to TRBJ1-6; tentatively, D is TRBD1 (5 bases). Germline V gene data show CDR1 as SGHRS and CDR2 as YFSETQ. The CDR3 is 15 residues long. V was clipped by 0 bases and J by 5 bases, with 9 bases between them. CDR3 in DNA: TGCGCCAGCAGCTTGGAGGGGCAGGATAATTCACCCCTCCACTTT. It translates to CASSLEGQDNSPLHF.

V gene TRBV20-1 combines with J gene TRBJ2-7; TRBD2 might be the D (5 bases). V lost 6 bases, J lost 6 bases, and 12 bases lay in between. The CDR3 covers 11 residues. CDR1 and CDR2 (germline): DFQATT, SNEGSKA (reference sequence). CDR3 amino acids: CSAPSGGEQYF. CDR3 nucleotide sequence: TGCAGTGCCCCGTCTGGAGGCGAGCAGTACTTC.

The rearrangement joins TRBV7-9 to TRBJ1-4, with D perhaps matching TRBD1 (5 bases). CDR3 size: 14 residues. The V end was cut by 3 bases, the J end by 8 bases, with 13 bases between. Germline loops: CDR1 SEHNR, CDR2 FQNEAQ (reference sequence). CDR3 DNA sequence: TGTGCCAGCAGCTTTAACGGGGGGGAGGAAAAACTGTTTTTT. Translated: CASSFNGGEEKLFF.

The chain is built from TRBV9 and TRBJ2-3; 13 bases map to TRBD2. CDR3 length: 15 amino acids. V gave up 4 bases and J gave up 6 bases; unmatched junction bases: 5. Germline assignment: CDR1 SGDLS and CDR2 YYNGEE. In DNA, the CDR3 is TGTGCCAGCAGCTTCGGACTAGCGGGGGAGGATACGCAGTATTTT. Its translation: CASSFGLAGEDTQYF.

The chain employs TRBV15 and TRBJ2-5; 12 nucleotides align to TRBD2. Gene TRBJ2-7 matches the end of the DNA better, so the J call may be wrong. This CDR3 comprises 14 residues. Germline V lookup: CDR1 LNHNV, CDR2 YYDKDF (reference sequence). DNA for the CDR3: TGTGCCACCCGGCTAGCGGGGGGGACCTACGAGCAGTACTTC. Translating gives CATRLAGGTYEQYF.

The rearrangement links TRBV13 to TRBJ1-4; 8 nucleotides match TRBD1. V was pared by 5 bases and J by 1 base, with 12 bases of the junction left unmatched. Germline V gene data show CDR1 as PRHDT and CDR2 as FYEKMQ (reference sequence). The CDR3 contains 18 residues. The CDR3 region is CASSPATGQGGTNEKLFF. The CDR3, as DNA: TGTGCCAGCAGCCCAGCCACCGGACAGGGCGGAACTAATGAAAAACTGTTTTTT.

This chain uses TRBV10-2 with TRBJ1-1, with D possibly matching TRBD1 (5 bases). V was pared by 7 bases and J by 3 bases, with 15 bases between. CDR1 WSHSY and CDR2 SAAADI come from the germline V gene. The CDR3 has 14 amino acids. CDR3 nucleotides: TGCGCCAGCACCGAGAAAGCAGGGTACACTGAAGCTTTCTTT. This encodes CASTEKAGYTEAFF.

As concerns this clone: The junction and the germline gene differ at one end; a read error may be behind it. The CDR3 region has the DNA TGTGCCAGCAGTGAGGGATCTAGCGGGGGGATGAATGGGCAGTTCTTC. Encoded protein: CASSEGSSGGMNGQFF. The chain carries TRBV2 and TRBJ2-1; 11 positions agree with TRBD2. Germline V gene sequence: CDR1 SNHLY, CDR2 FYNNEI. The CDR3 length is 16 residues. The whole variable domain, filled in from reference TRBV2 and TRBJ2-1, reads EPEVTQTPSHQVTQMGQEVILRCVPISNHLYFYWYRQILGQKVEFLVSFYNNEISEKSEIFDDQFSVERPDGSNFTLKIRSTKLEDSAMYFCASSEGSSGGMNGQFFGPGTRLTVL.

This clone was found once. The CDR3, as DNA: TGTGCCAGCAGCCACCTGGGGGGCGGGGGGTTAACCGGGGAGCTGTTTTTT. It translates to CASSHLGGGGLTGELFF. V usage is TRBV4-2 and J usage is TRBJ2-2; 8 positions agree with TRBD2. The CDR3 covers 17 residues. The junction had 11 bases not matched to a gene; V was cut back by 3 bases and J by 5 bases. Per germline, CDR1 LGHNA and CDR2 YNFKEQ.

Comments on this clone: Other DNA sequences in this specimen translate into the identical CDR3. The chain couples TRBV9 to TRBJ2-5; no clear D. Trimming pared 0 bases from V and 2 bases from J, leaving 8 bases between. Germline V gene data show CDR1 as SGDLS and CDR2 as YYNGEE. The CDR3 is 14 residues long. CDR3 protein: CASSVGAGQETQYF. CDR3 in DNA: TGTGCCAGCAGCGTAGGTGCAGGACAAGAGACCCAGTACTTC.

This clone was observed once. The V gene is TRBV29-1, the J gene TRBJ2-7; the match to TRBD1 covers 9 bases. The CDR3 runs 14 residues. Germline CDR1 and CDR2: SQVTM and ANQGSEA. Losses at the gene ends were 2 bases for V and 5 bases for J; bases not matched to a gene: 7. The DNA of the CDR3 is TGCAGCGTTGAAATGGGACAGGGTGCCGACGAGCAGTACTTC. It translates to CSVEMGQGADEQYF.

The CDR3 protein is CASSVGVGGVDGNTIYF. CDR3 DNA sequence: TGTGCCAGCAGCGTAGGGGTCGGGGGAGTGGATGGAAACACCATATATTTT. The genes are TRBV9 and TRBJ1-3; D might be TRBD1 (5 bases). The germline V gene encodes CDR1 SGDLS and CDR2 YYNGEE. Trimming shortened V by 0 bases and J by 3 bases, and 16 bases separated the two germline ends. The CDR3 has 17 amino acids.

The V and J genes are TRBV29-1 and TRBJ2-2; 9 positions agree with TRBD1. After removal of 5 bases from V and 4 bases from J, the junction contained 11 bases not matched to a gene. The CDR3 has 16 amino acids. Germline V CDR1 and CDR2: SQVTM, ANQGSEA. The CDR3 sequence: CSVNVGDRGVTGELFF. The CDR3 DNA follows: TGCAGCGTTAATGTGGGAGACAGGGGGGTCACCGGGGAGCTGTTTTTT.

The DNA of the CDR3 is TGTGCCTCCAACAGGGGGGCTAGAGGGGCCAACGTCCTGACTTTC. Translated, it gives CASNRGARGANVLTF. The chain couples TRBV30 to TRBJ2-6; TRBD1 matches at 8 bases. V lost 7 bases and J lost 4; bases outside the gene matches: 9. Germline-derived CDR1 and CDR2 are GTSNPN and SVGIG (reference sequence). The CDR3 is 15 residues long.

The CDR3 DNA is TGCGCCAGCAGCCCCGGGACAGGGGCTTACAATGAGCAGTTCTTC. Translation: CASSPGTGAYNEQFF. V usage is TRBV5-1 and J usage is TRBJ2-1; 10 nucleotides align to TRBD1. The length of the CDR3 is 15 residues. Germline CDR1 reads SGHRS; CDR2 reads YFSETQ. Trimming removed 4 bases from V and 4 bases from J; junction bases left unmatched: 5.

This sequence joins TRBV7-9 and TRBJ1-4; D not certain. The CDR3 covers 15 residues. The germline V and J ends were trimmed by 7 bases and 5 bases, with 17 bases remaining between them. Germline V lookup: CDR1 SEHNR, CDR2 FQNEAQ (reference sequence). CDR3: CASIPFPRRNEKLFF. In DNA form, the CDR3 reads TGTGCCAGCATCCCCTTCCCACGCCGGAATGAAAAACTGTTTTTT.

The chain combines TRBV30 with TRBJ2-7; 9 nucleotides agree with TRBD1. CDR1 is GTSNPN and CDR2 is SVGIG in the germline V gene (reference sequence). The CDR3 covers 15 residues. V shed 5 bases, J shed 7 bases, and the junction held 15 bases outside the gene matches. CDR3 protein: CAWDNPGTGTREQYF. CDR3 DNA sequence: TGTGCCTGGGATAATCCCGGGACAGGGACTCGGGAGCAGTACTTC.

The J gene is TRBJ2-2, the V gene TRBV6-1, with D perhaps matching TRBD1 (5 bases). V was trimmed by 3 bases and J by 5 bases, leaving 16 bases between them. Germline CDR1 and CDR2: MNHNS and SASEGT. The CDR3 sequence is 16 residues long. This CDR3 reads CASSESAQGVTGELFF. The CDR3 coding sequence is TGTGCCAGCAGTGAGTCAGCCCAGGGCGTTACCGGGGAGCTGTTTTTT.

The rearrangement uses TRBV15 and TRBJ1-2; 9 nucleotides align to TRBD1. In germline, CDR1 is LNHNV, CDR2 YYDKDF (reference sequence). V shed 3 bases and J 9 bases; nucleotides not matched to a gene: 8. This CDR3 contains 14 residues. The CDR3 DNA sequence: TGTGCCACCAGCAGTTCTAGGGACAGGGCTAGCTACACCTTC. This encodes CATSSSRDRASYTF. The full variable domain, in which reference TRBV15 and TRBJ1-2 provide the parts outside the CDR3, is DAMVIQNPRYQVTQFGKPVTLSCSQTLNHNVMYWYQQKSSQAPKLLFHYYDKDFNNEADTPDNFQSRRPNTSFCFLDIRSPGLGDTAMYLCATSSSRDRASYTFGSGTRLTVV.